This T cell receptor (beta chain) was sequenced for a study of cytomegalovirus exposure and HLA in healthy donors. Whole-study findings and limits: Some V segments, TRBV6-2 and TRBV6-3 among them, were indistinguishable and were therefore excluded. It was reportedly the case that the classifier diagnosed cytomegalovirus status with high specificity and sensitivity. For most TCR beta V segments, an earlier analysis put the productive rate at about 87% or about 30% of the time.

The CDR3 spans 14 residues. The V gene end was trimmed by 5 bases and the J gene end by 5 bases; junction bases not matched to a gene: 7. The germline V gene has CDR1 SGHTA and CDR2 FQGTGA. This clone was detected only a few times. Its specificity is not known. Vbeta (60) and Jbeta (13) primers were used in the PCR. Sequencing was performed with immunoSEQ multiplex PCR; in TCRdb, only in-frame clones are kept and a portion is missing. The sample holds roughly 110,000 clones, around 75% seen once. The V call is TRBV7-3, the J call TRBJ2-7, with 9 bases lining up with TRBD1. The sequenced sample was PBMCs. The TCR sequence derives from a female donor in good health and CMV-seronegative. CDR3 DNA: TGTGCCAGCAGCCCGGGACAGGGTACAGACGAGCAGTACTTC. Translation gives CASSPGQGTDEQYF.